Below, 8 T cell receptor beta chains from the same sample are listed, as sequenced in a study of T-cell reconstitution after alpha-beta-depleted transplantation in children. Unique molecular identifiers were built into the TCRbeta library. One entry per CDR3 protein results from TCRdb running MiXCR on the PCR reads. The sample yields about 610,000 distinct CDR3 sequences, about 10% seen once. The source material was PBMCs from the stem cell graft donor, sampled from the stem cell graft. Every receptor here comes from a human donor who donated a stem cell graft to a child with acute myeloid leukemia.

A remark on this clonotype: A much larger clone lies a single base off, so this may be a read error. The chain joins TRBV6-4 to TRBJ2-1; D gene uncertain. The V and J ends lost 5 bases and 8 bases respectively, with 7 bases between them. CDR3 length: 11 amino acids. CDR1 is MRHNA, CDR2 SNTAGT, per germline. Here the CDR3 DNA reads TGTGCCAGCAGTCCCAGCTATGAGCAGTTCTTC. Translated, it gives CASSPSYEQFF.

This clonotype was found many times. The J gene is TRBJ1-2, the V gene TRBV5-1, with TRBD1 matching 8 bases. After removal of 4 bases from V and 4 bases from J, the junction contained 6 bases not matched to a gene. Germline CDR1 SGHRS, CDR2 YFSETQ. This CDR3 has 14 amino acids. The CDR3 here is CASSLGQGGYGYTF. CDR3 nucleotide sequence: TGCGCCAGCAGCCTAGGACAGGGAGGCTATGGCTACACCTTC.

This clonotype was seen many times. CDR3 DNA sequence: TGCAGTGCTGTACCGGGACAGGGGGTGGGGGCCAACGTCCTGACTTTC. Translation gives CSAVPGQGVGANVLTF. The V call is TRBV20-1, the J call TRBJ2-6; 11 nucleotides match TRBD1. In germline, CDR1 is DFQATT, CDR2 SNEGSKA (reference sequence). V was pared by 5 bases and J by 4 bases, with 7 bases of the junction left unmatched. This CDR3 contains 16 residues.

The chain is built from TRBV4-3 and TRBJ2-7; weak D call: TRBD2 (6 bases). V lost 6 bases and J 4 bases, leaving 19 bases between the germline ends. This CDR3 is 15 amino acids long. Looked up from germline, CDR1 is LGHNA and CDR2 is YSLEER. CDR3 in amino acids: CASSGGTLGPYEQYF. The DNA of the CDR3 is TGCGCCAGCAGTGGGGGGACGTTAGGCCCTTACGAGCAGTACTTC.

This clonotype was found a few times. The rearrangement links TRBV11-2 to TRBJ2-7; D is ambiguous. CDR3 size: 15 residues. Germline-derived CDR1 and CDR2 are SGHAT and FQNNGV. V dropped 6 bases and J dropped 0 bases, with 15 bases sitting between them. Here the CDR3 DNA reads TGTGCCAGCAGAACCCTCCGCACAGCCTCCTACGAGCAGTACTTC. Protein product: CASRTLRTASYEQYF.

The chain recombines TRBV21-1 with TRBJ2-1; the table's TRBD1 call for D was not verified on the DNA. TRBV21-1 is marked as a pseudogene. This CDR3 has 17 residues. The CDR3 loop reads CASSKGGEWDSYNEQFF. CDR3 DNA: TGTGCCAGCAGCAAAGGGGGGGAGTGGGATTCCTACAATGAGCAGTTCTTC.

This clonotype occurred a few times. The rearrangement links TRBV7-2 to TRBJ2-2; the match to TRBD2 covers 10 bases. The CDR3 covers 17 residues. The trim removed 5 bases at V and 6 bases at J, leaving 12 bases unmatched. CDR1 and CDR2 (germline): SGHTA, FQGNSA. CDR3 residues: CASSPTLAGAGAGELFF. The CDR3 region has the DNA TGTGCCAGCAGCCCCACCCTAGCGGGGGCCGGGGCCGGGGAGCTGTTTTTT.

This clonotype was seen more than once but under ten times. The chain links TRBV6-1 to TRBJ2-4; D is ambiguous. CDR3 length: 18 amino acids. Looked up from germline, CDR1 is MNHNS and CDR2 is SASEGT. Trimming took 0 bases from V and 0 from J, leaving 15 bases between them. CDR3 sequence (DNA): TGTGCCAGCAGTGAAGCGCTTGGAATGAAAATAGCCAAAAACATTCAGTACTTC. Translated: CASSEALGMKIAKNIQYF.